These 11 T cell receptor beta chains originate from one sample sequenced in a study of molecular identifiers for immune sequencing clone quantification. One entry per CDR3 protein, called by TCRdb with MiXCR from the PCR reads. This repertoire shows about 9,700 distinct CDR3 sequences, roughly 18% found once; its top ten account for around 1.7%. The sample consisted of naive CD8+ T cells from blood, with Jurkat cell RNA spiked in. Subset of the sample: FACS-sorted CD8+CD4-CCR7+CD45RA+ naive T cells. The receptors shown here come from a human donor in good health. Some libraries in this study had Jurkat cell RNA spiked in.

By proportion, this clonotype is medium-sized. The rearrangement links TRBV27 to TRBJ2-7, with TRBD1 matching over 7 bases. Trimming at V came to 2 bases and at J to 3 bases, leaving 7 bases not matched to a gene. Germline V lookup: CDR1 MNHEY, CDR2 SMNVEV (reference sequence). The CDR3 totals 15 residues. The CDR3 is CASSLISGTVYEQYF. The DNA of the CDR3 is TGTGCCAGCAGTTTAATATCCGGGACAGTCTACGAGCAGTACTTC.

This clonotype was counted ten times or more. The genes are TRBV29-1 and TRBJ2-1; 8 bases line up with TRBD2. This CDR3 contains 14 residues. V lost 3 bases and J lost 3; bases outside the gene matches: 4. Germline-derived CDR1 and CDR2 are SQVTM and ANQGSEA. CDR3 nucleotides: TGCAGCGTTGAGTTCGGGAGGGTCTACAATGAGCAGTTCTTC. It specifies CSVEFGRVYNEQFF.

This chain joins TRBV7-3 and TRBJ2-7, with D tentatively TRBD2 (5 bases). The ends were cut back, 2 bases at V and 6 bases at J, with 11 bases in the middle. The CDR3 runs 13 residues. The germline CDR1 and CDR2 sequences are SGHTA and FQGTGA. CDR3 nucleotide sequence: TGTGCCAGCAGCTTATTTCCGGCGGGCGAGCAGTACTTC. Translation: CASSLFPAGEQYF.

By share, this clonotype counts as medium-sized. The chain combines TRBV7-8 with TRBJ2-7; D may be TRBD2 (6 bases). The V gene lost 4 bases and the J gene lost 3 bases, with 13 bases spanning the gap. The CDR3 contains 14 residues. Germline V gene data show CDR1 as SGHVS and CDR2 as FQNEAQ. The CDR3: CASSSSGLSYEQYF. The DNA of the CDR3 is TGTGCCAGCAGCTCGTCGGGACTGAGCTACGAGCAGTACTTC.

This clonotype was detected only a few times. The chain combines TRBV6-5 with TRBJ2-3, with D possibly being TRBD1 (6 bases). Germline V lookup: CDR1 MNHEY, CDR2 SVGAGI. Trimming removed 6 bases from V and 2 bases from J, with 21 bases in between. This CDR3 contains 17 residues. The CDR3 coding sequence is TGTGCCAGCAGAGACCCTTTCGGCAGGGGTAACACAGATACGCAGTATTTT. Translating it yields CASRDPFGRGNTDTQYF.

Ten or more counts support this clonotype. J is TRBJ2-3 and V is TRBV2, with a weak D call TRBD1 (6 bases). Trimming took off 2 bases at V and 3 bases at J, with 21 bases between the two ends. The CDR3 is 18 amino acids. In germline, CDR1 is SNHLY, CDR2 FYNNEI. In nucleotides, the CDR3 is TGTGCCAGCAGTGAAAGGTCTATTCCAGGGGTGAAAACAGATACGCAGTATTTT. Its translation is CASSERSIPGVKTDTQYF.

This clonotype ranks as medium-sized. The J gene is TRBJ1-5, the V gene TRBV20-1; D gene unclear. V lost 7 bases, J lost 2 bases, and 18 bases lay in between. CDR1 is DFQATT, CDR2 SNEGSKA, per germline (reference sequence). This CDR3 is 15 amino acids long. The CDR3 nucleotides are TGCAGTGTACAACTATCGAACGCCGGCAATCAGCCCCAGCATTTT. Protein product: CSVQLSNAGNQPQHF.

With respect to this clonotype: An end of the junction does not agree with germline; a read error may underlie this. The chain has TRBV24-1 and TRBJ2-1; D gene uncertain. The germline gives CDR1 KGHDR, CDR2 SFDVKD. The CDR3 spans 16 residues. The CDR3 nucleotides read TGTGCCACCAGTGATTCGACTGGGAAACCACCCAATGAGCAGCTCTTC. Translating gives CATSDSTGKPPNEQLF.

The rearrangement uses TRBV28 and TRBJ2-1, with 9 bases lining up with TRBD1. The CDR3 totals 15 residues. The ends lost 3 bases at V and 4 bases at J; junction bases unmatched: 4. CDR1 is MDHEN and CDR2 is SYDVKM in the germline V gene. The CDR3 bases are TGTGCCAGCAGTTTCCGGGACAGGGCTTACAATGAGCAGTTCTTC. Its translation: CASSFRDRAYNEQFF.

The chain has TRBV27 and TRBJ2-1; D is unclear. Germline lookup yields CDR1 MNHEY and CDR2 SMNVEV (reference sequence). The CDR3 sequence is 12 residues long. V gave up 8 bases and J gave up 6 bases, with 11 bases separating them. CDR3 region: CASSPPSNEQFF. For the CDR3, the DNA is TGTGCCAGCTCCCCCCCCTCCAATGAGCAGTTCTTC.

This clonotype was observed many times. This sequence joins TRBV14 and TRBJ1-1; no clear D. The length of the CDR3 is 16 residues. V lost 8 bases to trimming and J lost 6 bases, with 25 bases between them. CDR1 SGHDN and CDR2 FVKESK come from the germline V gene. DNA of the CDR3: TGTGCCAGCCGGAGTGACCGGTCCGATGTTCGACCTGAAGCTTTCTTT. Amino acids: CASRSDRSDVRPEAFF.